One and the same sample provided the 6 T cell receptor beta chains below, sequenced in a study of cytomegalovirus exposure and HLA in healthy donors. The PCR had 60 Vbeta and 13 Jbeta primers. The protocol was immunoSEQ multiplex PCR, while the TCRdb copy is restricted to in-frame clones and leaves out a portion. The sample carries about 40,000 clones, roughly 80% recorded once. The sequencing sample was made of PBMCs. The receptors stem from a woman aged 18-35 years in good health and CMV-seropositive.

This chain uses TRBV7-8 with TRBJ1-6; TRBD1 might be the D (6 bases). V dropped 5 bases and J dropped 9 bases, with 29 bases sitting between them. Germline CDR1 and CDR2: SGHVS and FQNEAQ. CDR3 length: 19 residues. The CDR3 here is CASSPRPGLMGQGFSPLHF. CDR3 bases: TGTGCCAGCAGCCCAAGACCGGGTCTTATGGGACAAGGGTTTTCACCCCTCCACTTT.

The chain couples TRBV28 to TRBJ2-3; no clear D. CDR1 and CDR2 (germline): MDHEN, SYDVKM. Trimming took off 1 base at V and 2 bases at J, with 7 bases between the two ends. The CDR3 extends over 14 amino acids. This CDR3 is CASSLLSYTDTQYF. The CDR3 DNA follows: TGTGCCAGCAGTTTATTGTCCTACACAGATACGCAGTATTTT. Supplemented by reference TRBV28 and TRBJ2-3, the full variable domain reads DVKVTQSSRYLVKRTGEKVFLECVQDMDHENMFWYRQDPGLGLRLIYFSYDVKMKEKGDIPEGYSVSREKKERFSLILESASTNQTSMYLCASSLLSYTDTQYFGPGTRLTVL.

V usage is TRBV4-2 and J usage is TRBJ2-5, with 7 bases fitting TRBD2. This CDR3 has 15 amino acids. The germline gives CDR1 LGHNA, CDR2 YNFKEQ. V shed 4 bases, J shed 1 base, and the junction held 6 bases outside the gene matches. CDR3 region: CASSLTAGVQETQYF. Here the CDR3 DNA reads TGTGCCAGCAGCCTTACCGCGGGAGTCCAAGAGACCCAGTACTTC.

The CDR3 reads CASSLRSASGGHTDTQYF. The CDR3 bases are TGTGCCAGCAGCTTAAGATCGGCCAGCGGGGGGCACACAGATACGCAGTATTTT. The rearrangement uses TRBV7-2 and TRBJ2-3, with 9 bases fitting TRBD2. This CDR3 is built from 18 residues. Germline trimming cut 2 bases from V and 2 bases from J; bases unmatched to any gene: 11. Germline-derived CDR1 and CDR2 are SGHTA and FQGNSA.

V is TRBV7-6 and J is TRBJ2-3, with D tentatively TRBD1 (5 bases). Trimming cost V 2 bases and J 0 bases, with 12 bases left between them. The CDR3 extends over 16 amino acids. Germline assignment: CDR1 SGHVS and CDR2 FNYEAQ. CDR3 amino acids: CASSLSRTPSTDTQYF. The CDR3 nucleotides read TGTGCCAGCAGCTTATCCCGGACACCTAGCACAGATACGCAGTATTTT.

The rearrangement uses TRBV27 and TRBJ1-1; 11 bases fit TRBD1. The germline CDR1 and CDR2 sequences are MNHEY and SMNVEV (reference sequence). CDR3 size: 15 residues. J gave up 4 bases and V 2 bases, and 3 bases lay outside the gene matches. The CDR3 DNA sequence: TGTGCCAGCAGTTTAGGGACAGGGGGGTTCACTGAAGCTTTCTTT. This codes for CASSLGTGGFTEAFF.